This is a list of T cell receptor beta chains from one sample in a study of shared clonotypes between healthy human individuals. Sequencing used immunoSEQ multiplex PCR; TCRdb keeps in-frame clones, though not all of them. The repertoire holds approximately 1.9 million clones, about 94% seen once, with 1.5% to 2% in the top ten. Specimen: naive CD8+ T cells from PBMCs. The receptors derive from a man aged 18 to 30 in good health. Some clones in this sample may be carry-over from other donors' samples. The CDR3 runs from the conserved cysteine through the conserved F or W. Each record gives: clone size, V gene, CDR3 protein. Only some rows state a clone size, as once, few, many or a class for expanded clones.

- | TRBV15 | CATRKTSGSPHNEQFF
- | TRBV28 | CASSLGLATEQYF
- | TRBV7-9 | CASSQLVGEQFF
once | TRBV4-1 | CASSQVGTGGVGAFF
- | TRBV9 | CASSVSGRQEQYF
- | TRBV19 | CASSTLGPGKTQYF
- | TRBV28 | CASSLYSNSNQPQHF
- | TRBV18 | CASSEIGSSYNEQFF
once | TRBV5-4 | CASSLGRAGANYGYTF
once | TRBV7-9 | CASSSGTGDQETQYF
- | TRBV5-5 | CASSFQTGNYEQYF
once | TRBV28 | CASSADGAYNEQFF
- | TRBV5-3 | CARSSFTGTDYSNQPQHF
- | TRBV25-1 | CAGSPGVRTEAFF
few | TRBV19 | CASSMGRGPYYEQYF
- | TRBV9 | CASSDRLTMNTEAFF
- | TRBV13 | CASSSWTSGNNEQFF
- | TRBV28 | CASSNVGVLYNEQFF
- | TRBV10-2 | CASSEVRTSGQSSYEQYF
- | TRBV9 | CASSTRADHTFYEQYF
- | TRBV9 | CASSAGPADEQYF
- | TRBV9 | CASSGWTGTNYGYTF
- | TRBV12-5 | CASGSPLQGGYTF
- | TRBV6-1 | CASSEDRGTLYSNQPQHF
- | TRBV27 | CASSLSQSAYNEQFF
once | TRBV11-2 | CASSLLLGTEALWNIQYF
- | TRBV5-1 | CASSFWPVTSGRDTGELFF
- | TRBV5-5 | CASSLLLLSEQYF
- | TRBV5-6 | CASSAGQGVYGYTF
- | TRBV9 | CASSARERTTDTQYF
- | TRBV27 | CASSNNRRKRIDGELFF
- | TRBV11-2 | CASSLVGTGSDTQYF
- | TRBV28 | CASSFPWGTGNTIYF
- | TRBV6-5 | CASRMTGEYTGELFF
- | TRBV6-5 | CASSYGDRYNEQYF
- | TRBV4-1 | CASSQVLVQVNEQYF